This T cell receptor beta chain was identified in a study of CD8 T cells in Susac syndrome. This clonotype was recorded a few times. An input of about 0.45 to 1 ug of RNA was subjected to reverse transcription using random hexamers. TCRdb reprocessed the immunoSEQ multiplex PCR reads with MiXCR, giving one entry per CDR3 protein. The table includes some 68,000 distinct CDR3 sequences, 93% detected once. CDR1 MNHEY and CDR2 SVGAGI come from the germline V gene. The CDR3 runs 13 residues. V was cut by 2 bases and J by 4 bases, with 8 bases left in between. This TCR was recovered from a human donor with Susac syndrome. The genes are TRBV6-5 and TRBJ2-5; TRBD2 is a possible D gene (5 bases). What was sequenced was CD4+ T cells from PBMCs. CDR3 amino acids: CASSYGLRETQYF. The CDR3 nucleotides are TGTGCCAGCAGTTACGGACTGAGAGAGACCCAGTACTTC.